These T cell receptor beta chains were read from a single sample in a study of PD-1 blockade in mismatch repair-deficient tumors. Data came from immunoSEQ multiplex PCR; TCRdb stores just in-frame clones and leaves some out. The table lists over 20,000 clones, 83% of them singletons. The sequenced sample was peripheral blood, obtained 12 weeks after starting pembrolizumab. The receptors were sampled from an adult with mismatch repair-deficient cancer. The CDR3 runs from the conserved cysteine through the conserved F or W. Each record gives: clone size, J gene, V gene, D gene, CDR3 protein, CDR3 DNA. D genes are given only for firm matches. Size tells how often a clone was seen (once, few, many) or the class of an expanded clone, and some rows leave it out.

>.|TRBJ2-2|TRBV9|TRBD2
CASSVAGSGRAGELFF
TGTGCCAGCAGCGTAGCGGGTAGCGGGAGGGCCGGGGAGCTGTTTTTT
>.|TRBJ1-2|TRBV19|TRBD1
CASSITGAPALSYGYTF
TGTGCCAGTAGTATAACAGGGGCGCCGGCCCTTTCCTATGGCTACACCTTC
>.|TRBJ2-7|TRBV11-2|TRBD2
CASTLAGDYEQYF
TGTGCCAGCACCTTAGCGGGAGACTACGAGCAGTACTTC
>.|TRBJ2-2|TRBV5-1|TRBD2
CASTPLGLAGTGELFF
TGCGCCAGCACTCCGCTGGGACTAGCGGGGACCGGGGAGCTGTTTTTT
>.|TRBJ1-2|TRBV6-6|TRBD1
CASSYPQGAKEDGYTF
TGTGCCAGCAGTTACCCGCAGGGGGCGAAGGAGGATGGCTACACCTTC
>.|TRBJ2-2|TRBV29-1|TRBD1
CSAQTGAGELFF
TGCAGCGCTCAGACAGGGGCCGGGGAGCTGTTTTTT
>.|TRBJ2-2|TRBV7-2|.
CASSSQGGELFF
TGTGCCAGCAGCTCCCAGGGAGGGGAGCTGTTTTTT
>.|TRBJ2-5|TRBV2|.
CASSSLADVAETQYF
TGTGCCAGCAGTTCACTAGCTGATGTTGCAGAGACCCAGTACTTC
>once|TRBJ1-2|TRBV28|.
CASSLGGNYGYTF
TGTGCCAGCAGTTTGGGCGGTAACTATGGCTACACCTTC
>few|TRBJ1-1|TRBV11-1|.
CASSPRHLSQSLEAFF
TGTGCCAGCAGCCCCCGCCACCTTTCACAGTCTCTTGAAGCTTTCTTT
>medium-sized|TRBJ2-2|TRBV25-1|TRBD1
CASSLTGAGELFF
TGTGCCAGCAGCCTAACAGGGGCCGGGGAGCTGTTTTTT
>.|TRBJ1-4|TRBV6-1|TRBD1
CASRRGQGQYEKLFF
TGTGCCAGCAGGAGAGGACAGGGTCAATATGAAAAACTGTTTTTT
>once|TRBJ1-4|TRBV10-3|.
CAISDSHEEKLFF
TGTGCCATCAGTGATTCGCATGAGGAAAAACTGTTTTTT
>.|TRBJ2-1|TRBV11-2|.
CASSSGGTAYNEQFF
TGTGCCAGCAGCTCGGGAGGGACAGCCTACAATGAGCAGTTCTTC
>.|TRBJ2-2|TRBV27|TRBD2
CASRPFRRESSTGELFF
TGTGCCAGCAGACCTTTTAGGCGGGAGAGTAGCACCGGGGAGCTGTTTTTT
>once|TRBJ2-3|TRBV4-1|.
CASRTGGDRTDTQYF
TGCGCCAGCAGAACCGGTGGGGACCGCACAGATACGCAGTATTTT
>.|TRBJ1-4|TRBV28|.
CASSYREGQLGEKLFF
TGTGCCAGCAGTTATAGGGAGGGGCAGCTAGGTGAAAAACTGTTTTTT
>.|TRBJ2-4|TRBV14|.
CASSPNTGFPRENIQYF
TGTGCCAGCAGCCCAAATACGGGGTTTCCCCGGGAAAACATTCAGTACTTC
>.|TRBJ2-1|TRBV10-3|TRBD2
CAIEKAGGDEQFF
TGTGCCATTGAGAAGGCGGGAGGGGATGAGCAGTTCTTC
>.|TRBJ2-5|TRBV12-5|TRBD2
CASAESGGTETQYF
TGTGCTAGTGCCGAGTCGGGAGGCACAGAGACCCAGTACTTC
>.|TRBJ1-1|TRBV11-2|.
CASSPSLALRAFF
TGTGCCAGCAGCCCAAGCCTAGCACTGAGAGCTTTCTTT
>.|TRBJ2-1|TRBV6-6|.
CASDWRDSYNEQFF
TGTGCCAGCGATTGGAGGGACTCCTACAATGAGCAGTTCTTC
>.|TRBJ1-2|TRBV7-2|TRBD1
CASSLVRGRGPGYTF
TGTGCCAGCAGCTTAGTTCGGGGCAGGGGGCCTGGCTACACCTTC
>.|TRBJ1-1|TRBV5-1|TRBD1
CASSLNRGVMNTEAFF
TGCGCCAGCAGCTTAAACAGGGGGGTAATGAACACTGAAGCTTTCTTT
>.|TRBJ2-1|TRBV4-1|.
CASSQEARDEQFF
TGCGCCAGCAGCCAAGAAGCTAGGGATGAGCAGTTCTTC
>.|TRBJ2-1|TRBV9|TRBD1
CASSLTGGAYNEQFF
TGTGCCAGCAGCCTAACAGGGGGCGCATACAATGAGCAGTTCTTC
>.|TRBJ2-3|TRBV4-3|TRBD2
CASSPQPGLAGGDTQYF
TGCGCCAGCAGCCCTCAACCGGGACTAGCGGGAGGGGATACGCAGTATTTT
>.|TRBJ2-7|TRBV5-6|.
CASSLIMTSYPYEQYF
TGTGCCAGCAGCTTAATAATGACTTCCTACCCCTACGAGCAGTACTTC
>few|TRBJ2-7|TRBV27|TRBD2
CASSSTVAGEQYF
TGTGCCAGCAGTTCAACGGTAGCGGGCGAGCAGTACTTC
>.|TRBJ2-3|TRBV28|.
CASSFNRWGRADTQYF
TGTGCCAGCAGTTTTAACAGATGGGGACGGGCAGATACGCAGTATTTT
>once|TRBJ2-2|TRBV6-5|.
CASSYSAGTGELFF
TGTGCCAGCAGTTACTCGGCAGGGACCGGGGAGCTGTTTTTT
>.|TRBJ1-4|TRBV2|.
CASSDEQGTNEKLFF
TGTGCCAGCAGTGACGAACAGGGAACTAATGAAAAACTGTTTTTT